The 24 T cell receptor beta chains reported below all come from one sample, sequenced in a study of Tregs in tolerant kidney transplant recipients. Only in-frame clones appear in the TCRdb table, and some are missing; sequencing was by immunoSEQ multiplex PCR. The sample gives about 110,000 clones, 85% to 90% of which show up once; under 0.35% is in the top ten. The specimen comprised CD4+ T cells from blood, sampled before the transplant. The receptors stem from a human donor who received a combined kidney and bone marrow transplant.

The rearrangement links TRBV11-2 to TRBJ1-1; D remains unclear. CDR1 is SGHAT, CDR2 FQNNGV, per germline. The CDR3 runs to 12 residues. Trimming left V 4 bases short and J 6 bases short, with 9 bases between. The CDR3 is CASSSGRSEAFF. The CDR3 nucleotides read TGTGCCAGCAGCTCCGGCAGGTCTGAAGCTTTCTTT.

The CDR3: CASSSGTGGRVNIQYF. CDR3 in DNA: TGTGCCAGCAGCTCCGGGACAGGGGGCCGCGTAAACATTCAGTACTTC. V usage is TRBV5-6 and J usage is TRBJ2-4; 12 nucleotides match TRBD1. The CDR3 spans 16 residues. Trimming took 3 bases from V and 6 from J; bases not matched to a gene: 7. Germline V gene data show CDR1 as SGHDT and CDR2 as YYEEEE.

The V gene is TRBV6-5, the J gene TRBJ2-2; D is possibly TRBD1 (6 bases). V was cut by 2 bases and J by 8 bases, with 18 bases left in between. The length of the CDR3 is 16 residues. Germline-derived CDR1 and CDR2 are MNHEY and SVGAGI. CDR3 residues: CASSYPPSQGAGELFF. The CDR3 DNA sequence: TGTGCCAGCAGTTACCCTCCCTCACAGGGCGCTGGGGAGCTGTTTTTT.

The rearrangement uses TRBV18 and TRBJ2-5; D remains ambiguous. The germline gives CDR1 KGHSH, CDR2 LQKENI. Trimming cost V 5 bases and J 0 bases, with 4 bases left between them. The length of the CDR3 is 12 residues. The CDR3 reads CASSVYQETQYF. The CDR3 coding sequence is TGTGCCAGCTCAGTCTACCAAGAGACCCAGTACTTC.

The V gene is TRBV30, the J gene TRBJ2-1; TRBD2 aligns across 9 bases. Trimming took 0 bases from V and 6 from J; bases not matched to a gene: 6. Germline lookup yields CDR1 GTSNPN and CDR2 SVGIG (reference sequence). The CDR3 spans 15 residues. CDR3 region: CAWSVMRLAVNEQFF. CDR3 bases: TGTGCCTGGAGTGTAATGAGACTAGCGGTCAATGAGCAGTTCTTC.

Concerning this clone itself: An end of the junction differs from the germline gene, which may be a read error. CDR3 coding DNA: TGTGCCAGCAGCGTAGATGAGGGCAGGGGGCAAATCTTC. Its translation is CASSVDEGRGQIF. The chain has TRBV9 and TRBJ2-1, with 8 bases matching TRBD1. The CDR3 totals 13 residues. CDR1 and CDR2 from the germline V gene are SGDLS and YYNGEE.

The CDR3 DNA follows: TGCGCCAGCAGCGGACACACCACCGGGGAGCTGTTTTTT. This sequence encodes CASSGHTTGELFF. The chain couples TRBV10-1 to TRBJ2-2, with D possibly being TRBD1 (5 bases). Deletions cut 6 bases from V and 4 bases from J, with 9 bases between. CDR1 is WNHNN, CDR2 SYGVQD, per germline (reference sequence). This CDR3 spans 13 amino acids.

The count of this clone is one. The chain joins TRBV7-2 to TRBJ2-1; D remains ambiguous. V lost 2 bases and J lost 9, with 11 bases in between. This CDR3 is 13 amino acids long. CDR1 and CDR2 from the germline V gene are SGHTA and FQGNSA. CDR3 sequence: CASSLFVNGEQFF. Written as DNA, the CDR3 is TGTGCCAGCAGCTTATTCGTTAACGGTGAGCAGTTCTTC.

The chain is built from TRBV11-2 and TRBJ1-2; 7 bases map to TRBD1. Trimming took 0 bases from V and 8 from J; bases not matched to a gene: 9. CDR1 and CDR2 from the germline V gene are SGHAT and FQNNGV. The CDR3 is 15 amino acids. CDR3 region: CASSLEPRQGNGYTF. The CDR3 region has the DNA TGTGCCAGCAGCTTAGAGCCTCGACAGGGTAACGGCTACACCTTC.

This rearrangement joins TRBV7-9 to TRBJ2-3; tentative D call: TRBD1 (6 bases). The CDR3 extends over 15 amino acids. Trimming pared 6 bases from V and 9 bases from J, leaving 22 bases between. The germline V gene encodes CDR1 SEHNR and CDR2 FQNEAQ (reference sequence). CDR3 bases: TGTGCCAGCAGACCTTCCACTCCCGAGGGGGAGACGCAGTATTTT. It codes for CASRPSTPEGETQYF.

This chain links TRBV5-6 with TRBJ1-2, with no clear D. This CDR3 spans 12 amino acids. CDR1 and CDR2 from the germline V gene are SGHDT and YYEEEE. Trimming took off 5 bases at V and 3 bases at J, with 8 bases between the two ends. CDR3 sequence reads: CASRSHHYGYTF. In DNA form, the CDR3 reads TGTGCCAGCAGGTCACACCACTATGGCTACACCTTC. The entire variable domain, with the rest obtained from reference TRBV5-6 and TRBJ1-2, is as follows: DAGVTQSPTHLIKTRGQQVTLRCSPKSGHDTVSWYQQALGQGPQFIFQYYEEEERQRGNFPDRFSGHQFPNYSSELNVNALLLGDSALYLCASRSHHYGYTFGSGTRLTVV.

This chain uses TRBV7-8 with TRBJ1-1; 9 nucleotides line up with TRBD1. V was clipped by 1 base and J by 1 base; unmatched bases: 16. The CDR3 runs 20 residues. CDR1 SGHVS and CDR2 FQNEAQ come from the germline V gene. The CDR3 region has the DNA TGTGCCAGCAGCTTAGTTTGGGGAAGTTCGGGACAGGGAAGGAACACTGAAGCTTTCTTT. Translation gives CASSLVWGSSGQGRNTEAFF.

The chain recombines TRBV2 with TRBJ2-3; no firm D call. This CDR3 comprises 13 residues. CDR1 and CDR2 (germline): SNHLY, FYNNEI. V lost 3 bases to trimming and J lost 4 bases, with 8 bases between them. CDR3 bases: TGTGCCAGCAGTGAGGGTCGGGCAGATACGCAGTATTTT. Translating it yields CASSEGRADTQYF.

The CDR3 DNA reads TGTGCCAGCTCCCCAACTGCAGATACGCAGTATTTT. This codes for CASSPTADTQYF. V and J are TRBV18 and TRBJ2-3; no clear D gene. V was pared by 6 bases and J by 4 bases, with 8 bases between. The germline V gene has CDR1 KGHSH and CDR2 LQKENI. The CDR3 consists of 12 residues.

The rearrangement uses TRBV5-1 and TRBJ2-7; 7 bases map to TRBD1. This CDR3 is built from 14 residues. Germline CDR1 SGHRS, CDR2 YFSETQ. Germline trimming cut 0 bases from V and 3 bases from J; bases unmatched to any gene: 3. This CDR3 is CASSLGQGLYEQYF. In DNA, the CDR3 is TGCGCCAGCAGCTTGGGACAGGGCCTCTACGAGCAGTACTTC.

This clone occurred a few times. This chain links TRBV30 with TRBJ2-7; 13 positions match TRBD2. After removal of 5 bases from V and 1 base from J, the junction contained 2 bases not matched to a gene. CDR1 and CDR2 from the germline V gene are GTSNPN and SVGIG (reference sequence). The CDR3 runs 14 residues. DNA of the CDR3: TGTGCCTGGGGACTAGCGGGAGCTTCCTACGAGCAGTACTTC. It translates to CAWGLAGASYEQYF.

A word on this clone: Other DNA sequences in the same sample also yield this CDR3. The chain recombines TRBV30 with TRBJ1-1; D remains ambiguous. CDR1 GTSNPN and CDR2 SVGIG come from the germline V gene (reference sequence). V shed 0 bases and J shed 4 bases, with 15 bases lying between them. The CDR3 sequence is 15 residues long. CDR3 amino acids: CAWSVRIDSFTEAFF. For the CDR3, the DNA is TGTGCCTGGAGTGTTAGAATCGATAGTTTCACTGAAGCTTTCTTT.

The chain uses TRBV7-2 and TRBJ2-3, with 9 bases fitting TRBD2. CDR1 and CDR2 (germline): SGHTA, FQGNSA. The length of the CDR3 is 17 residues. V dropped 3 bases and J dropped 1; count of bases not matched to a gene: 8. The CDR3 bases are TGTGCCAGCAGCTTTAATAGCGGGAGTTTCGGCACAGATACGCAGTATTTT. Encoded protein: CASSFNSGSFGTDTQYF.

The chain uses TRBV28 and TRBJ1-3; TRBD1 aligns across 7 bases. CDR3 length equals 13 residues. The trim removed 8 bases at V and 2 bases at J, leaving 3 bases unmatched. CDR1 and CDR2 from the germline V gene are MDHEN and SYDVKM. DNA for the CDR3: TGTGCCAGCTCTACAGGGGCTGGAAACACCATATATTTT. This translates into CASSTGAGNTIYF.

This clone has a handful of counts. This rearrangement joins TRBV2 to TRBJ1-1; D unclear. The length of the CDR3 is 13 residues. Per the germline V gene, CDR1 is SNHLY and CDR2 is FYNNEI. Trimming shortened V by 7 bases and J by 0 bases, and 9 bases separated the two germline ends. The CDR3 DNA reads TGTGCCAGCAAGCCCGAGATGAACACTGAAGCTTTCTTT. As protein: CASKPEMNTEAFF.

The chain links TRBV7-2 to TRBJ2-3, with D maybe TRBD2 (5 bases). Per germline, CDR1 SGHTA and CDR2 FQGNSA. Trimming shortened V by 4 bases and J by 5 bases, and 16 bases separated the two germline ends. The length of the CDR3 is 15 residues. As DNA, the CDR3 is TGTGCCAGCAGCTCCTGGGAGCCCCAAAGAGATACGCAGTATTTT. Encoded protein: CASSSWEPQRDTQYF.

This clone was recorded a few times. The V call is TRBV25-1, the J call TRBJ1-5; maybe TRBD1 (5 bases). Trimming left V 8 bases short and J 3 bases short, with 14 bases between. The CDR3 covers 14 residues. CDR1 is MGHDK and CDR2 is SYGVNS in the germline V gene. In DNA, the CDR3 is TGTGCCAGCGCCCTCGGGGGAGTCAATCAGCCCCAGCATTTT. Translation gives CASALGGVNQPQHF.

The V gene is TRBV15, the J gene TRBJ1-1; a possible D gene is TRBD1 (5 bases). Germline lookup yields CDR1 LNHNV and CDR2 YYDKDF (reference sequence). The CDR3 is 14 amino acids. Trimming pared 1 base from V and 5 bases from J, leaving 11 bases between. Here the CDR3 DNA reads TGTGCCACCAGCAGAGGAGGCAAGGGGACTGAAGCTTTCTTT. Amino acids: CATSRGGKGTEAFF.

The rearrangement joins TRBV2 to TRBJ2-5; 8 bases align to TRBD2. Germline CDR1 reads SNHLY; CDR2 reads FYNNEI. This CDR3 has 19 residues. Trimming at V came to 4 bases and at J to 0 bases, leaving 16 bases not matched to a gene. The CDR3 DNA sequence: TGTGCCAGCAGTGGGAAGGGTAGCGGGGTAGGGGGTAACCAAGAGACCCAGTACTTC. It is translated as CASSGKGSGVGGNQETQYF.